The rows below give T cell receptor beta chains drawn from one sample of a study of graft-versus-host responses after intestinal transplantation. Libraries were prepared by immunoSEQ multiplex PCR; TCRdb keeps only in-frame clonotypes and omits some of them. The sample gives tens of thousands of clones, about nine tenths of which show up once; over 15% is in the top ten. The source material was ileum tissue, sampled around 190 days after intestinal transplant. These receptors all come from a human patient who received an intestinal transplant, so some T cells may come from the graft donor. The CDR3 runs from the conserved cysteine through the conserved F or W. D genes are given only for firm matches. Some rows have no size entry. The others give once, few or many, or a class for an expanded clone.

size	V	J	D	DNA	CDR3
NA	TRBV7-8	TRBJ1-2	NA	TGTGCCAGCACCCCGGGGGGATATGGCTACACCTTC	CASTPGGYGYTF
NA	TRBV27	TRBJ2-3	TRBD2	TGTGCCAGCAGTTCGGGACTAGCTATCGATACGCAGTATTTT	CASSSGLAIDTQYF
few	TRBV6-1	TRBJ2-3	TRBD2	TGTGCCAGCAGTGCGCGAGCGGGAGGGCCCACAGATACGCAGTATTTT	CASSARAGGPTDTQYF
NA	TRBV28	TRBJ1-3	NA	TGTGCCACCGCACGGACCCTCTCTGGAAACACCATATATTTT	CATARTLSGNTIYF
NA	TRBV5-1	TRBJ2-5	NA	TGCGCCAGCAGCTTGGTCGGGGAGACCCAGTACTTC	CASSLVGETQYF
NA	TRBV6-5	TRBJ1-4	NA	TGTGCCAGCAGTCAGACAGGTTTGACTAATGAAAAACTGTTTTTT	CASSQTGLTNEKLFF
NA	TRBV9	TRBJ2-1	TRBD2	TGTGCCAGCAGCGTAGAAGGCGGGAGAAGGGATGAGCAGTTCTTC	CASSVEGGRRDEQFF
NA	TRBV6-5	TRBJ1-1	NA	TGTGCCAGCAGTTACTCTATCCAGGGGTTGAACACTGAAGCTTTCTTT	CASSYSIQGLNTEAFF
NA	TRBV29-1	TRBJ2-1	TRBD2	TGCAGCACCTGTTGGGCCCCCGGGACTAGCGGGGGGGCGTATGAGCAGTTCTTC	CSTCWAPGTSGGAYEQFF
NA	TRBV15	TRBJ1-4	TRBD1	TGTGCCACCAGCAGAGCTACGGGACAGGGGTATGAAAAACTGTTTTTT	CATSRATGQGYEKLFF
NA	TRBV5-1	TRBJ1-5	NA	TGCGCCAGCAGCTTGGGGACAGCTCACAGCAATCAGCCCCAGCATTTT	CASSLGTAHSNQPQHF
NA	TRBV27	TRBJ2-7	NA	TGTGCCAGCAGTTTAAGGGGCTACGAGCAGTACTTC	CASSLRGYEQYF
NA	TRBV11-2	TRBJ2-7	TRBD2	TGTGCCAGCAGCGACGGTAGCGGGGGCCTCTTCTCCTACGAGCAGTACTTC	CASSDGSGGLFSYEQYF
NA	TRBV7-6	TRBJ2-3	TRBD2	TGTGCCAGCAGCTTGACTAGCGCCTTGCGCACAGATACGCAGTATTTT	CASSLTSALRTDTQYF
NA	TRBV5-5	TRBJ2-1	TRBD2	TGTGCCAGCAGCCGACTAGCGGGGAGCTACAATGAGCAGTTCTTC	CASSRLAGSYNEQFF
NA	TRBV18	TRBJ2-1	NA	TGTGCCAGCTCACCCGGGACGGCCAGCTCCTACAATGAGCAGTTCTTC	CASSPGTASSYNEQFF
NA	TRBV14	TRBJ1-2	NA	TGTGCCAGCAGCCAAGTGTCGGGGAGGGTTAACTATGGCTACACCTTC	CASSQVSGRVNYGYTF
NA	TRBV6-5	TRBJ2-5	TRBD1	TGTGCCAGCAGTTACGCGGACAGGTTGCAAGAGACCCAGTACTTC	CASSYADRLQETQYF
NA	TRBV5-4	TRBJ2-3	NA	TGTGCCAGCAGCTTTAGCACAGATACGCAGTATTTT	CASSFSTDTQYF
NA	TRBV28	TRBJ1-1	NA	TGTGCCAGCAGTTTATTAGGGGAGGGTGACACTGAAGCTTTCTTT	CASSLLGEGDTEAFF
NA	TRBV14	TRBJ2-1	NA	TGTGCCAGCAGCCAATACTACAATGAGCAGTTCTTC	CASSQYYNEQFF
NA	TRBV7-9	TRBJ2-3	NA	TGTGCCAGCAGCCTGGGGAGCACAGATACGCAGTATTTT	CASSLGSTDTQYF
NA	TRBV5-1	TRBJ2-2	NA	TGCGCCAGCAGCTTAGGAGGGAACACCGGGGAGCTGTTTTTT	CASSLGGNTGELFF
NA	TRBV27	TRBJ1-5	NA	TGTGCCAGCAAGGGGACTCCCGGGACACCTAATCAGCCCCAGCATTTT	CASKGTPGTPNQPQHF
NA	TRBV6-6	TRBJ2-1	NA	TGTGCCAGCAGTTCCTTAGCCGGTGAGCAGTTCTTC	CASSSLAGEQFF
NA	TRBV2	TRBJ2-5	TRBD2	TGTGCCAGCAAACCTGGACTAGCGGGAGCCAGTCAAGAGACCCAGTACTTC	CASKPGLAGASQETQYF
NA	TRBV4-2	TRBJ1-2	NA	TGTGCCAGCAGCTTTGTACAGGGAAGCTATGGCTACACCTTC	CASSFVQGSYGYTF
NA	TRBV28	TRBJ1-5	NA	TGTGCCAGCACCCCCGGAGGGGACACAAATCAGCCCCAGCATTTT	CASTPGGDTNQPQHF
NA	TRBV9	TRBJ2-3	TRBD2	TGTGCCAGCAGCGTAGAGGCGGGGGGGCCGACAGATACGCAGTATTTT	CASSVEAGGPTDTQYF
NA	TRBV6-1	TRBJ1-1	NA	TGTGCCAGCAGTTCACCTTGGGCTTTCTTT	CASSSPWAFF
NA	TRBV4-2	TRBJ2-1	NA	TGTGCCAGCAGCCAAGAATTGCGGAACTACAATGAGCAGTTCTTC	CASSQELRNYNEQFF
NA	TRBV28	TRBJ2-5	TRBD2	TGTGCCAGCAGTTCCACGCCGGGACTAGCGGAAGAGACCCAGTACTTC	CASSSTPGLAEETQYF
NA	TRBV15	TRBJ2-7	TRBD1	TGTGCCACCAGCAGAGGAAGAGGACAGGACTACGAGCAGTACTTC	CATSRGRGQDYEQYF